A single sample is the source of the 15 T cell receptor beta chains below, sequenced in a study of cytomegalovirus exposure and HLA in healthy donors. 60 Vbeta and 13 Jbeta primers were used in PCR. Profiled with immunoSEQ multiplex PCR; TCRdb holds only in-frame clones, not every one. This table holds fewer than 110,000 clones, about four fifths found once. Sequencing was done on a sample of PBMCs. Receptors were obtained from a woman aged 40 to 50 in good health and CMV-seronegative.

CDR3 coding DNA: TGTGCCAGCAGCTGGGGACTAGCGGGAGAACAAGAGACCCAGTACTTC. Translated, it gives CASSWGLAGEQETQYF. The chain is built from TRBV11-3 and TRBJ2-5, with 14 bases that match TRBD2. Trimming at V came to 4 bases and at J to 2 bases, leaving 3 bases not matched to a gene. The CDR3 totals 16 residues. CDR1 and CDR2 (germline): SGHNT, YENEEA.

The CDR3, as DNA: TGTGCCAGCAGCTTATCTCTGAAGGAGTACAATGAGCAGTTCTTC. It translates to CASSLSLKEYNEQFF. The V and J genes are TRBV7-9 and TRBJ2-1; D is unclear. Germline V gives CDR1 SEHNR, CDR2 FQNEAQ (reference sequence). Trimming pared 2 bases from V and 4 bases from J, leaving 12 bases between. This CDR3 has 15 residues. Filled out from reference TRBV7-9 and TRBJ2-1, the complete variable domain reads DTGVSQNPRHKITKRGQNVTFRCDPISEHNRLYWYRQTLGQGPEFLTYFQNEAQLEKSRLLSDRFSAERPKGSFSTLEIQRTEQGDSAMYLCASSLSLKEYNEQFFGPGTRLTVL.

V usage is TRBV6-1 and J usage is TRBJ1-5; no reliable D call. Germline-derived CDR1 and CDR2 are MNHNS and SASEGT. The CDR3 runs 13 residues. Deletions cut 3 bases from V and 7 bases from J, with 10 bases between. The CDR3 bases are TGTGCCAGCAGTGATGTAGAGTTACAGCCCCAGCATTTT. Protein product: CASSDVELQPQHF.

The V call is TRBV7-2, the J call TRBJ2-5; perhaps TRBD1 as D (7 bases). The CDR3 extends over 14 amino acids. The germline CDR1 and CDR2 sequences are SGHTA and FQGNSA. Trimming took off 5 bases at V and 3 bases at J, with 13 bases between the two ends. This chain's CDR3 is CASSLLRGEETQYF. Here the CDR3 DNA reads TGTGCCAGCAGCCTACTCAGGGGGGAAGAGACCCAGTACTTC. Full variable domain (outside the CDR3, taken from reference TRBV7-2 and TRBJ2-5): GAGVSQSPSNKVTEKGKDVELRCDPISGHTALYWYRQSLGQGLEFLIYFQGNSAPDKSGLPSDRFSAERTGGSVSTLTIQRTQQEDSAVYLCASSLLRGEETQYFGPGTRLLVL.

The chain carries TRBV2 and TRBJ2-3; 15 nucleotides align to TRBD2. Per the germline V gene, CDR1 is SNHLY and CDR2 is FYNNEI. J gave up 6 bases and V 5 bases, and 6 bases lay outside the gene matches. The CDR3 sequence is 16 residues long. The CDR3 region has the DNA TGTGCCAGCAGTCATGGGACTAGCGGGAGGATGGATACGCAGTATTTT. It encodes CASSHGTSGRMDTQYF.

The table lists this clone with a count of one. The chain is built from TRBV10-2 and TRBJ1-5, with D unresolved. This CDR3 is built from 13 residues. Between the trimmed V and J ends, which lost 4 bases and 8 bases, there was a span of 12 bases. Germline V CDR1 and CDR2: WSHSY, SAAADI. CDR3 amino acids: CASSGTAPEPQHF. Written as DNA, the CDR3 is TGCGCCAGCAGTGGGACTGCCCCTGAGCCCCAGCATTTT.

The chain uses TRBV18 and TRBJ2-5; possibly TRBD1 for D (5 bases). The CDR3 contains 15 residues. The germline V gene has CDR1 KGHSH and CDR2 LQKENI. Trimming stripped 3 bases from V and 4 bases from J, with 15 bases between. As DNA, the CDR3 is TGTGCCAGCTCACCGTCGACAGAAAGGCGAGAGACCCAGTACTTC. Its protein is CASSPSTERRETQYF.

This clone was seen just once. The J gene is TRBJ1-3, the V gene TRBV9; 8 nucleotides match TRBD1. With 3 bases clipped from V and 8 bases from J, the junction kept 13 bases outside the gene matches. The germline CDR1 and CDR2 sequences are SGDLS and YYNGEE. This CDR3 region has 16 residues. The DNA for the CDR3 is TGTGCCAGCAGCGACAACAGGTGGGGACAGGTTGACACCATATATTTT. The encoded protein is CASSDNRWGQVDTIYF. The full variable domain, its missing parts supplied by reference TRBV9 and TRBJ1-3, is DSGVTQTPKHLITATGQRVTLRCSPRSGDLSVYWYQQSLDQGLQFLIQYYNGEERAKGNILERFSAQQFPDLHSELNLSSLELGDSALYFCASSDNRWGQVDTIYFGEGSWLTVV.

The rearrangement links TRBV2 to TRBJ2-5; 16 positions match TRBD2. The CDR3 is 17 residues long. Germline assignment: CDR1 SNHLY and CDR2 FYNNEI. J was trimmed by 5 bases and V by 5 bases; bases with no gene match: 8. CDR3 DNA: TGTGCCAGCAGTATGGGACTAGCGGGAGGGCCGGGCGAGACCCAGTACTTC. Translated: CASSMGLAGGPGETQYF.

This clone was detected a few times. The chain combines TRBV12-2 with TRBJ2-1; the table gives TRBD2 as D, unverified against the DNA. TRBV12-2 is designated a pseudogene. CDR3 length equals 15 residues. The CDR3 DNA is TGTGCAAGTCGCTTACTAGCGGGATTGGAAGCCGAGCAGTTCTTC. It yields the protein CASRLLAGLEAEQFF.

The V call is TRBV7-2, the J call TRBJ1-2; the D gene is possibly TRBD1 (5 bases). This CDR3 spans 15 amino acids. Germline CDR1 and CDR2: SGHTA and FQGNSA. V was shortened by 1 base and J by 4 bases, with 13 bases between the two germline ends. As DNA, the CDR3 is TGTGCCAGCAGCTTAGGAAAAGCGCAGGGCTATGGCTACACCTTC. Translation: CASSLGKAQGYGYTF.

A few counts support this clone. The CDR3 loop reads CASSSMTSSYEQYF. The CDR3 nucleotides read TGTGCCAGCAGCTCTATGACTAGCAGCTACGAGCAGTACTTC. V and J are TRBV7-2 and TRBJ2-7; the match to TRBD2 covers 7 bases. The germline CDR1 and CDR2 sequences are SGHTA and FQGNSA. The CDR3 runs 14 residues. V lost 4 bases and J lost 3; bases outside the gene matches: 6.

The chain couples TRBV2 to TRBJ1-4, with no clear D. Between the trimmed V and J ends, which lost 3 bases and 5 bases, there was a span of 10 bases. The CDR3 is made up of 14 amino acids. Germline values: CDR1 SNHLY, CDR2 FYNNEI. The CDR3 coding sequence is TGTGCCAGCAGTGACCGCCAGCGGAATGAAAAACTGTTTTTT. Protein product: CASSDRQRNEKLFF. Full variable domain (remainder filled in from reference TRBV2 and TRBJ1-4): EPEVTQTPSHQVTQMGQEVILRCVPISNHLYFYWYRQILGQKVEFLVSFYNNEISEKSEIFDDQFSVERPDGSNFTLKIRSTKLEDSAMYFCASSDRQRNEKLFFGSGTQLSVL.

This clone occurred a few times. V gene TRBV5-6 combines with J gene TRBJ2-2; no clear D gene. The CDR3 totals 12 residues. V lost 5 bases and J lost 6, with 8 bases in between. The germline V gene has CDR1 SGHDT and CDR2 YYEEEE. The CDR3 coding sequence is TGTGCCAGCAGTAGTCTAGCCGGGGAGCTGTTTTTT. It encodes CASSSLAGELFF.

The rearrangement links TRBV5-1 to TRBJ2-1, with 7 bases that match TRBD1. The germline gives CDR1 SGHRS, CDR2 YFSETQ. The CDR3 runs 15 residues. V dropped 3 bases and J dropped 3; count of bases not matched to a gene: 6. For the CDR3, the DNA is TGCGCCAGCAGCTCCAGGACAGGCAGCTACAATGAGCAGTTCTTC. Protein product: CASSSRTGSYNEQFF.